The rows below give T cell receptor beta chains drawn from one sample of a study of blood T cell repertoires in COVID-19. Only in-frame clones appear in the TCRdb table, and some are missing; sequencing was by immunoSEQ multiplex PCR. The top ten clones hold 4.1% of a sample with some 260,000 clones, around 84% of them seen once. The material sequenced was PBMCs or T cells enriched from blood (not recorded which). The receptors here all came from a man in his thirties or forties with acute COVID-19. Both conserved end residues are part of each CDR3. The order of the fields is J gene, clone size, V gene, D gene, CDR3 DNA, CDR3 protein. A D gene is named only where the DNA matches it firmly. Only part of the rows carry a size: once, few, many, or a class if the clone is expanded.

j_call: TRBJ2-2
clone_size: .
v_call: TRBV25-1
d_call: TRBD2
cdr3_nt: TGTGCCAGCCGGACTAGCGGGACCGGGGAGCTGTTTTTT
cdr3_aa: CASRTSGTGELFF

j_call: TRBJ1-4
clone_size: .
v_call: TRBV9
d_call: .
cdr3_nt: TGTGCCAGCAGCCCCAGCGTTGGAACCGGTGAAAAACTGTTTTTT
cdr3_aa: CASSPSVGTGEKLFF

j_call: TRBJ2-5
clone_size: .
v_call: TRBV11-2
d_call: .
cdr3_nt: TGTGCCAGCAGCTTAGGGGAGCGGGACCAAGAGACCCAGTACTTC
cdr3_aa: CASSLGERDQETQYF

j_call: TRBJ1-3
clone_size: .
v_call: TRBV5-6
d_call: TRBD1
cdr3_nt: TGTGCCAGCAGCTACCGACAGGGCCAGAACACCATATATTTT
cdr3_aa: CASSYRQGQNTIYF

j_call: TRBJ2-3
clone_size: .
v_call: TRBV24-1
d_call: .
cdr3_nt: TGTGCCACCAGTGATTCCGGGGTCGAAGATACGCAGTATTTT
cdr3_aa: CATSDSGVEDTQYF

j_call: TRBJ1-2
clone_size: .
v_call: TRBV7-6
d_call: TRBD1
cdr3_nt: TGTGCCAGCAGCCCCGGGACAGGGGTGGGGTATGGCTACACCTTC
cdr3_aa: CASSPGTGVGYGYTF

j_call: TRBJ2-5
clone_size: .
v_call: TRBV15
d_call: TRBD2
cdr3_nt: TGTGCCACCAGCACAGGGACTAGCGGATCCCAAGAGACCCAGTACTTC
cdr3_aa: CATSTGTSGSQETQYF

j_call: TRBJ1-6
clone_size: .
v_call: TRBV7-9
d_call: TRBD1
cdr3_nt: TGTGCCAGCAGGCACCCGGGACAGGGAGAATCACCCCTCCACTTT
cdr3_aa: CASRHPGQGESPLHF

j_call: TRBJ1-2
clone_size: .
v_call: TRBV5-8
d_call: TRBD1
cdr3_nt: TGTGCCAGCAGCCCCAGGACAGGGGGCGGGAGCTATGGCTACACCTTC
cdr3_aa: CASSPRTGGGSYGYTF

j_call: TRBJ2-2
clone_size: .
v_call: TRBV5-1
d_call: TRBD1
cdr3_nt: TGCGCCAGCAGCTTGATAGGACAGGGGGCGAACACCGGGGAGCTGTTTTTT
cdr3_aa: CASSLIGQGANTGELFF

j_call: TRBJ1-1
clone_size: .
v_call: TRBV9
d_call: TRBD1
cdr3_nt: TGTGCCAGCAGCGTCCGAGGACAGGGGGATGAAGCTTTCTTT
cdr3_aa: CASSVRGQGDEAFF

j_call: TRBJ1-3
clone_size: few
v_call: TRBV3-1/TRBV3-2
d_call: .
cdr3_nt: TGTGCCAGCAGCCCTAGCGGAAACACCATATATTTT
cdr3_aa: CASSPSGNTIYF

j_call: TRBJ2-3
clone_size: .
v_call: TRBV7-2
d_call: .
cdr3_nt: TGTGCCAGCAGCTCCTCAGGGGCAGATACGCAGTATTTT
cdr3_aa: CASSSSGADTQYF

j_call: TRBJ2-1
clone_size: .
v_call: TRBV11-3
d_call: .
cdr3_nt: TGTGCCAGCAGCCTTAGACTGTACAATGAGCAGTTCTTC
cdr3_aa: CASSLRLYNEQFF

j_call: TRBJ1-5
clone_size: .
v_call: TRBV11-2
d_call: .
cdr3_nt: TGTGCCAGCAGCTTAGTAGCTGCTCAGCCCCAGCATTTT
cdr3_aa: CASSLVAAQPQHF

j_call: TRBJ2-1
clone_size: few
v_call: TRBV29-1
d_call: .
cdr3_nt: TGCAGCGTTCTACGGTCCGACAATGAGCAGTTCTTC
cdr3_aa: CSVLRSDNEQFF

j_call: TRBJ1-2
clone_size: .
v_call: TRBV6-4
d_call: TRBD1
cdr3_nt: TGTGCCAGCAGTGGGACAGGGGATGGAGGTGGCTACACCTTC
cdr3_aa: CASSGTGDGGGYTF

j_call: TRBJ1-3
clone_size: .
v_call: TRBV3-1/TRBV3-2
d_call: TRBD1
cdr3_nt: TGTGCCAGCAGCCGTAGGACAGGGTTAGGTGGAAACACCATATATTTT
cdr3_aa: CASSRRTGLGGNTIYF

j_call: TRBJ1-5
clone_size: .
v_call: TRBV12-2
d_call: .
cdr3_nt: TGTGCAAGTCGCTATATGGGACAGATGAAAGGCAATCAGCCCCAGCATTTT
cdr3_aa: CASRYMGQMKGNQPQHF

j_call: TRBJ1-2
clone_size: .
v_call: TRBV19
d_call: TRBD1
cdr3_nt: TGTGCCAGTAGACACACAGGGGACTATGGCTACACCTTC
cdr3_aa: CASRHTGDYGYTF

j_call: TRBJ1-3
clone_size: once
v_call: TRBV5-1
d_call: TRBD1
cdr3_nt: TGCGCCAGCAGCCTGGGGGCCAGGGGGGACACCATATATTTT
cdr3_aa: CASSLGARGDTIYF

j_call: TRBJ1-5
clone_size: .
v_call: TRBV19
d_call: TRBD1
cdr3_nt: TGTGCCAGTACTCAATTCACAGGGGCCAGTAATCAGCCCCAGCATTTT
cdr3_aa: CASTQFTGASNQPQHF

j_call: TRBJ2-2
clone_size: .
v_call: TRBV5-1
d_call: .
cdr3_nt: TGTGCCAGCAGCCGCCTGGACAGCCCTTCCGGGGAGCTGTTTTTT
cdr3_aa: CASSRLDSPSGELFF

j_call: TRBJ2-2
clone_size: .
v_call: TRBV15
d_call: .
cdr3_nt: TGTGCCACCAGCCCGGGACACCTGGCGAACACCGGGGAGCTGTTTTTT
cdr3_aa: CATSPGHLANTGELFF

j_call: TRBJ2-3
clone_size: .
v_call: TRBV6-4
d_call: .
cdr3_nt: TGTGCCAGCAGCGCCGGGGACACAGATACGCAGTATTTT
cdr3_aa: CASSAGDTDTQYF

j_call: TRBJ2-3
clone_size: .
v_call: TRBV6-5
d_call: .
cdr3_nt: TGTGCCAGCAGGAGCAGCACAGATACGCAGTATTTT
cdr3_aa: CASRSSTDTQYF

j_call: TRBJ1-2
clone_size: .
v_call: TRBV7-8
d_call: TRBD1
cdr3_nt: TGTGCCAGCAGCTTAGAGGGGACAGGGGTAGGCTACACCTTC
cdr3_aa: CASSLEGTGVGYTF

j_call: TRBJ1-2
clone_size: .
v_call: TRBV28
d_call: .
cdr3_nt: TGTGCCAGCAGTTTTTCGTTGAGCTATGGCTACACCTTC
cdr3_aa: CASSFSLSYGYTF